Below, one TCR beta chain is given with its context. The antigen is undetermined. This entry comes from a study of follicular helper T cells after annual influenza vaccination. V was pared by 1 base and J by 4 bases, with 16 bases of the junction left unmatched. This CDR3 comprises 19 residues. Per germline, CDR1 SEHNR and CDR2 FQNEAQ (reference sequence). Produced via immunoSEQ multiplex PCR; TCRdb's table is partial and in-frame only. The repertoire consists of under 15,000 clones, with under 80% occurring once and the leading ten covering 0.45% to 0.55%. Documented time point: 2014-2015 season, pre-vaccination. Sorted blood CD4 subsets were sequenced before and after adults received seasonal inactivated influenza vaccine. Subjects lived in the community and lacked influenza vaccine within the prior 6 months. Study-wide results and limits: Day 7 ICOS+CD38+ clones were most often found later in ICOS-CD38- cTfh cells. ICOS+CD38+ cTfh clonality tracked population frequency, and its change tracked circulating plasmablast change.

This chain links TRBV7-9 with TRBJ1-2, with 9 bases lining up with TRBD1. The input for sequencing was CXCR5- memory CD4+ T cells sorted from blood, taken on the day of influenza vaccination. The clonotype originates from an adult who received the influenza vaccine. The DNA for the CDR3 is TGTGCCAGCAGCTTAGAGAAGCCCGGTAGGACAGGGGTCCCCTATGGCTACACCTTC. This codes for CASSLEKPGRTGVPYGYTF. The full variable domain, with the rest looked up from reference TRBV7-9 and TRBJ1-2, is DTGVSQNPRHKITKRGQNVTFRCDPISEHNRLYWYRQTLGQGPEFLTYFQNEAQLEKSRLLSDRFSAERPKGSFSTLEIQRTEQGDSAMYLCASSLEKPGRTGVPYGYTFGSGTRLTVV.